Presented here are 19 T cell receptor beta chains from one specimen sequenced in a study of metastatic and nonmetastatic thyroid tumors. Among the patients, none had received any treatment before thyroid surgery. MiXCR was used by TCRdb to re-call the PCR reads. This sample has about 93,000 clones, with more than 9.5% found just once. Material: blood. The receptors shown here come from a female donor with papillary thyroid cancer or a benign thyroid nodule (not recorded which). Some clones in this sample may be carry-over from other donors' samples.

This clone was observed many times. The CDR3 coding sequence is TGTGCCATCAGTCTGGACCCGGGGGTTACGAAGCAGTACTTC. Amino acid sequence: CAISLDPGVTKQYF. The chain is built from TRBV10-3 and TRBJ2-7, with D possibly TRBD2 on 6 matching bases. The CDR3 covers 14 residues. V gave up 5 bases and J gave up 8 bases, with 19 bases separating them. The germline V gene encodes CDR1 ENHRY and CDR2 SYGVKD.

The J gene is TRBJ2-3, the V gene TRBV5-1, with 12 bases lining up with TRBD2. Germline CDR1 and CDR2: SGHRS and YFSETQ. V trimming: 6 bases; J trimming: 2 bases; junction bases outside the gene matches: 10. This CDR3 has 17 residues. CDR3 nucleotides: TGCGCCAGCAACGGACTAGCGGGAATGTGTGTCACAGATACGCAGTATTTT. Amino acids: CASNGLAGMCVTDTQYF.

This clone was observed many times. This sequence joins TRBV7-9 and TRBJ2-5; TRBD2 might be the D (5 bases). Germline V gene sequence: CDR1 SEHNR, CDR2 FQNEAQ (reference sequence). V gave up 1 base and J gave up 1 base, with 7 bases separating them. The CDR3 covers 14 residues. CDR3 bases: TGTGCCAGCAGCTTAGAAGGGAGCCAAGAGACCCAGTACTTC. It translates to CASSLEGSQETQYF.

This clone appeared a few times. V is TRBV6-1 and J is TRBJ2-5; no reliable D call. This CDR3 has 11 residues. The germline CDR1 and CDR2 sequences are MNHNS and SASEGT. V was trimmed by 7 bases and J by 9 bases, leaving 12 bases between them. CDR3 sequence: CASMKEIAQYF. CDR3 nucleotide sequence: TGTGCCAGCATGAAGGAGATAGCCCAGTACTTC.

The V and J genes are TRBV30 and TRBJ1-2; 7 nucleotides line up with TRBD1. V shed 2 bases, J shed 4 bases, and the junction held 16 bases outside the gene matches. In germline, CDR1 is GTSNPN, CDR2 SVGIG (reference sequence). The CDR3 consists of 17 residues. CDR3 coding DNA: TGTGCCTGGAGTAGTGGACACCCCAGGGGGAGTCTCTATGGCTACACCTTC. Translated: CAWSSGHPRGSLYGYTF.

Notes on this clone: This clone may be a read error of a much larger clone one base away. Distinct nucleotide sequences in the sample also encode this CDR3. This chain connects TRBV5-6 to TRBJ1-3; weak D call: TRBD1 (5 bases). Germline V CDR1 and CDR2: SGHDT, YYEEEE. The CDR3 is 15 residues long. The CDR3 sequence is CASSLTGRSGNTIYF. CDR3 nucleotide sequence: TGTGCCAGCAGCTTGACAGGACGCTCTGGGAACACCATATATTTT.

This clone has a count of ten or more. The gene calls are TRBV19 and TRBJ2-2; tentatively, D is TRBD2 (5 bases). CDR3 length: 16 residues. The V end was cut by 5 bases, the J end by 4 bases, with 17 bases between. Germline V gene data show CDR1 as LNHDA and CDR2 as SQIVND (reference sequence). The CDR3 here is CASSLIEGVATGELFF. CDR3 bases: TGTGCCAGTAGTCTGATTGAGGGAGTGGCCACCGGGGAGCTGTTTTTT.

This clone was seen at least ten times. This rearrangement joins TRBV5-6 to TRBJ2-6, with D possibly being TRBD1 (6 bases). CDR1 and CDR2 (germline): SGHDT, YYEEEE. V lost 0 bases and J 0 bases, leaving 7 bases between the germline ends. This CDR3 spans 16 amino acids. The CDR3 DNA is TGTGCCAGCAGCTTGGGGGGGCGCTCTGGGGCCAACGTCCTGACTTTC. Encoded protein: CASSLGGRSGANVLTF.

The sample holds many counts of this clone. V usage is TRBV20-1 and J usage is TRBJ1-1; unclear D gene. The V and J ends lost 0 bases and 2 bases respectively, with 10 bases between them. Germline values: CDR1 DFQATT, CDR2 SNEGSKA (reference sequence). This CDR3 has 14 residues. DNA for the CDR3: TGCAGTGCTAGAGATTCCAGGACCAACACTGAAGCTTTCTTT. It codes for CSARDSRTNTEAFF.

There are many counts of this clone. The chain joins TRBV9 to TRBJ2-7; 7 bases match TRBD2. The germline V gene has CDR1 SGDLS and CDR2 YYNGEE. CDR3 size: 14 residues. The V gene end was trimmed by 0 bases and the J gene end by 4 bases; junction bases not matched to a gene: 4. CDR3 DNA: TGTGCCAGCAGCGTAGCAACCGGGGGGTACGAGCAGTACTTC. This codes for CASSVATGGYEQYF.

This clone was counted at least ten times. Other DNA sequences in the sample encode the same CDR3. The V call is TRBV4-3, the J call TRBJ1-2; tentative D call: TRBD1 (6 bases). Per germline, CDR1 LGHNA and CDR2 YSLEER. This CDR3 has 15 residues. Trimming cost V 2 bases and J 4 bases, with 14 bases left between them. The CDR3, as DNA: TGCGCCAGCAGCCAATCCTCGGGGGCGGCCTATGGCTACACCTTC. As protein: CASSQSSGAAYGYTF.

This clone was detected many times. CDR3 residues: CASGQGVNTGELFF. Written as DNA, the CDR3 is TGTGCCAGCGGACAGGGGGTGAACACCGGGGAGCTGTTTTTT. This chain joins TRBV19 and TRBJ2-2; 10 positions match TRBD1. Germline V gives CDR1 LNHDA, CDR2 SQIVND (reference sequence). The junction had 2 bases not matched to a gene; V was cut back by 9 bases and J by 1 base. The CDR3 extends over 14 amino acids.

This clone was seen ten or more times. V usage is TRBV3-1 and J usage is TRBJ2-2; 10 nucleotides match TRBD2. The junction had 11 bases not matched to a gene; V was cut back by 0 bases and J by 4 bases. This CDR3 is built from 19 residues. Germline CDR1 and CDR2: LGHDT and YNNKEL (reference sequence). The CDR3 nucleotides read TGTGCCAGCAGCCAAGATAGGCTAGCGGGAGTACGGGGCACCGGGGAGCTGTTTTTT. Protein sequence: CASSQDRLAGVRGTGELFF.

This clone was observed many times. A read error is possible here, since a much larger clone lies one base away. The sample carries other DNA sequences with the same CDR3. The V gene is TRBV28, the J gene TRBJ2-1; D possibly corresponds to TRBD1 (5 bases). V lost 0 bases to trimming and J lost 0 bases, with 9 bases between them. There are 16 residues in the CDR3. Germline V gene data show CDR1 as MDHEN and CDR2 as SYDVKM. CDR3 sequence reads: CASSLWGPRSYNEQFF. Written as DNA, the CDR3 is TGTGCCAGCAGTTTATGGGGGCCTCGCTCCTACAATGAGCAGTTCTTC.

This clone was seen ten or more times. The genes are TRBV30 and TRBJ2-5, with 11 bases identical to TRBD2. The germline gives CDR1 GTSNPN, CDR2 SVGIG (reference sequence). V shed 0 bases, J shed 5 bases, and the junction held 5 bases outside the gene matches. The CDR3 contains 15 residues. The CDR3 protein is CAWSVTSGSSETQYF. The CDR3 DNA sequence: TGTGCCTGGAGTGTCACTAGCGGGAGTTCCGAGACCCAGTACTTC.

There are many counts of this clone. The chain couples TRBV7-2 to TRBJ2-3; no reliable D call. V lost 5 bases and J lost 0, with 12 bases in between. Germline loops: CDR1 SGHTA, CDR2 FQGNSA. CDR3 length: 15 amino acids. The CDR3 reads CASSPSPGSTDTQYF. Written as DNA, the CDR3 is TGTGCCAGCAGCCCCAGTCCCGGGAGCACAGATACGCAGTATTTT. Full variable domain (rest looked up from reference TRBV7-2 and TRBJ2-3): GAGVSQSPSNKVTEKGKDVELRCDPISGHTALYWYRQSLGQGLEFLIYFQGNSAPDKSGLPSDRFSAERTGGSVSTLTIQRTQQEDSAVYLCASSPSPGSTDTQYFGPGTRLTVL.

This clone showed up just a few times. This rearrangement joins TRBV7-8 to TRBJ1-1; tentatively, D is TRBD1 (5 bases). CDR1 and CDR2 from the germline V gene are SGHVS and FQNEAQ. This CDR3 is built from 13 residues. Between the trimmed V and J ends, which lost 2 bases and 8 bases, there was a span of 12 bases. CDR3 sequence reads: CASSLLIWGEAFF. CDR3 DNA: TGTGCCAGCAGCTTACTAATATGGGGGGAAGCTTTCTTT.

This clone was seen only a few times. Just one base apart from a much larger clone, this may be a read error. The rearrangement joins TRBV19 to TRBJ2-2; D is unresolved. Germline V gene data show CDR1 as LNHDA and CDR2 as SQIVND (reference sequence). With 3 bases removed from V and 4 bases from J, the gap between germline ends came to 3 bases. The CDR3 has 12 amino acids. The CDR3 here is CASSISTGELFF. CDR3 DNA: TGTGCCAGTAGTATTAGCACCGGGGAGCTGTTTTTT. Supplemented by reference TRBV19 and TRBJ2-2, the full variable domain reads DGGITQSPKYLFRKEGQNVTLSCEQNLNHDAMYWYRQDPGQGLRLIYYSQIVNDFQKGDIAEGYSVSREKKESFPLTVTSAQKNPTAFYLCASSISTGELFFGEGSRLTVL.

As regards this clone: Since a much larger clone is just one base distant, this may be a read error. V gene TRBV7-6 combines with J gene TRBJ2-1, with 10 bases aligning to TRBD1. Losses at the gene ends were 6 bases for V and 9 bases for J; bases not matched to a gene: 11. Germline V lookup: CDR1 SGHVS, CDR2 FNYEAQ. This CDR3 region has 15 residues. For the CDR3, the DNA is TGTGCCAGCAGACGGGACAGGGGATCTCAGGGTGAGCAGTTCTTC. As protein: CASRRDRGSQGEQFF.